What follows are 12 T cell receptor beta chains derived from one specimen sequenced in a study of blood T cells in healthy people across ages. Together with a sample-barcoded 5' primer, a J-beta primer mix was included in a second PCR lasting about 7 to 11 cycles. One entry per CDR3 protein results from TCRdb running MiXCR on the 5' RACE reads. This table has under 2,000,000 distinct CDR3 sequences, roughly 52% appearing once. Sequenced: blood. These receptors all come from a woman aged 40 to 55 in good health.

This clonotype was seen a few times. CDR3 nucleotides: TGCAGCGTTGAAGAGGTAGCGGGGGGGCCGTTTGAGCAGTTCTTC. Protein product: CSVEEVAGGPFEQFF. V usage is TRBV29-1 and J usage is TRBJ2-1; 11 positions agree with TRBD2. Unmatched junction bases numbered 7, after V lost 0 bases and J lost 9 bases. The CDR3 contains 15 residues. CDR1 and CDR2 (germline): SQVTM, ANQGSEA.

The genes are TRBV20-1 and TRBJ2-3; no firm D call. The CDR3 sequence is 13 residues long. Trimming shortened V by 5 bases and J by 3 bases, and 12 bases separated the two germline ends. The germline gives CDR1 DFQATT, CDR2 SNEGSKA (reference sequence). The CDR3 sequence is CSADTLGTDTQYF. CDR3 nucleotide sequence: TGCAGTGCTGACACCTTGGGGACAGATACGCAGTATTTT.

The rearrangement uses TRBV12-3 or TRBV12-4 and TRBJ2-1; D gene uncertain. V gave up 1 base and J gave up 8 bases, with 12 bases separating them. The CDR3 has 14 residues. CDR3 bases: TGTGCCAGCAGTTTAGTGGTAGCAAGCTATGAGCAGTTCTTC. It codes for CASSLVVASYEQFF.

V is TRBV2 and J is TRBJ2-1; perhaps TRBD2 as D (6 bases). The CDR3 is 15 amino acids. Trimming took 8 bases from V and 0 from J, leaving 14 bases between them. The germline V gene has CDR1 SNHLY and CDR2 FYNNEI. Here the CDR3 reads CASPSAPSSYNEQFF. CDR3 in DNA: TGTGCCAGCCCTAGCGCCCCTAGCTCCTACAATGAGCAGTTCTTC.

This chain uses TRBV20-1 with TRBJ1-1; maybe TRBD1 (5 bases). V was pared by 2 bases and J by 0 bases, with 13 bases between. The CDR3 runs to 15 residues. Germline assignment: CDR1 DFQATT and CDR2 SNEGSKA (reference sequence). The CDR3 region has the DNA TGCAGTGCTAGAAATCTCCAGGGATTGAACACTGAAGCTTTCTTT. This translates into CSARNLQGLNTEAFF.

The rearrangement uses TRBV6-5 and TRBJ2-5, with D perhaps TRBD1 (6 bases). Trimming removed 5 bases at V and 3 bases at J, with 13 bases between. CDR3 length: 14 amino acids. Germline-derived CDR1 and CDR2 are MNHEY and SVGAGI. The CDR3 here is CASSGTRDKETQYF. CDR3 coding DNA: TGTGCCAGCAGTGGCACCCGGGACAAAGAGACCCAGTACTTC.

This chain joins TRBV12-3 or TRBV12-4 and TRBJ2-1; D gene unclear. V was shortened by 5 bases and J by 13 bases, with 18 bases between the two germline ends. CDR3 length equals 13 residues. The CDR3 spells CASSLSRVETQFF. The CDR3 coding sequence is TGTGCCAGCAGTCTCTCCCGGGTCGAGACCCAGTTCTTC.

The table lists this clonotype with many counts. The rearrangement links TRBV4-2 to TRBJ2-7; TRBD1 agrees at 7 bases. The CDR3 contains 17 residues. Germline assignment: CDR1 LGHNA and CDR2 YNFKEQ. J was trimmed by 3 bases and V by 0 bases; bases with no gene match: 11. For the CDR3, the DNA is TGTGCCAGCAGCCAAGAGAGGGACAGTGTGGGAGTCTACGAGCAGTACTTC. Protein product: CASSQERDSVGVYEQYF.

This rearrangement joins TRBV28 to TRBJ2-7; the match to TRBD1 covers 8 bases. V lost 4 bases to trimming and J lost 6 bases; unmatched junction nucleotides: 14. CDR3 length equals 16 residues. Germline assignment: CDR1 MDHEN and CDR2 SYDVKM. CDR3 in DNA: TGTGCCAGCAGTTATCCCGGGACAGGTGGCCTGGGCGAGCAGTACTTC. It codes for CASSYPGTGGLGEQYF.

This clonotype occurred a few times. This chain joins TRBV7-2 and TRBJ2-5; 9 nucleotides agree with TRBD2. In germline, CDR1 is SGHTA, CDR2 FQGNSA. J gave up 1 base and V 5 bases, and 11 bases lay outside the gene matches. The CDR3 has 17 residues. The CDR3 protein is CASSLVLAGRSQETQYF. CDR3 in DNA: TGTGCCAGCAGCCTCGTGCTAGCGGGACGGTCCCAAGAGACCCAGTACTTC.

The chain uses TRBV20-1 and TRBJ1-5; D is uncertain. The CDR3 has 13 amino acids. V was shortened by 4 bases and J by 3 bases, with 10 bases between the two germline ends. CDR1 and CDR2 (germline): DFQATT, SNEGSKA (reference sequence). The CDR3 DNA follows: TGCAGTGCTAAAGGATTTGACAATCAGCCCCAGCATTTT. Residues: CSAKGFDNQPQHF.

Here the CDR3 DNA reads TGCGCCAGCAGCCCACAGATGAGGGGGGCCTACGAGCAGTACTTC. Translated: CASSPQMRGAYEQYF. The chain has TRBV4-3 and TRBJ2-7; D assignment may be TRBD1 or TRBD2 (6 bases each). This CDR3 comprises 15 residues. Trimming took 4 bases from V and 2 from J, leaving 15 bases between them. Germline V gene data show CDR1 as LGHNA and CDR2 as YSLEER.